This TCR beta chain appears in the sequencing data of a study of T cells after yellow fever vaccination. This clonotype was seen a few times. The antigen remains undetermined. Study findings and constraints: A weaker secondary response peaked on day 5, the primary on day 15. Most primary-vaccination clones reappeared after the booster (approximately 96% CD4, approximately 88% CD8).

MiXCR was run by TCRdb on the 5' RACE reads, yielding one entry per CDR3 protein. The sample yields about 53,000 distinct CDR3 sequences, roughly 7.4% seen once. Source: CD8+ T cells sorted from PBMCs, taken on the day of the first yellow fever vaccination. This TCR came from a man aged 18 to 29 who received the YFV17D yellow fever vaccine.

In DNA form, the CDR3 reads TGTGCCAGTTTGGACAGGGGATTTCCGAGCTCCTATAATTCACCCCTCCACTTT. Amino acid sequence: CASLDRGFPSSYNSPLHF. J is TRBJ1-6 and V is TRBV12-3 or TRBV12-4; 9 bases are a match to TRBD1. J lost 0 bases, V lost 9 bases, and 12 bases had no gene match. This CDR3 is built from 18 residues.